The next 17 T cell receptor beta chains were all read from a single sample in a study of cytomegalovirus exposure and HLA in healthy donors. A multiplex PCR was run with 60 Vbeta primers and 13 Jbeta primers. Repertoires were generated with immunoSEQ multiplex PCR, while TCRdb's copy carries only in-frame clones and drops some. The sample carries some 140,000 clones, around 70% recorded once. Specimen: PBMCs. The receptors here all came from a man aged 25-45 years in good health and CMV-seronegative.

The chain carries TRBV27 and TRBJ2-6, with D hard to call. Germline V CDR1 and CDR2: MNHEY, SMNVEV (reference sequence). This CDR3 has 16 residues. V gave up 3 bases and J gave up 4 bases, with 13 bases separating them. The CDR3 reads CASSFSGLSGANVLTF. CDR3 DNA sequence: TGTGCCAGCAGTTTTTCGGGTCTCTCAGGGGCCAACGTCCTGACTTTC.

The CDR3 loop is CASSQAAGETQYF. CDR3 bases: TGTGCCAGCAGCCAAGCTGCGGGAGAGACCCAGTACTTC. This chain connects TRBV4-2 to TRBJ2-5, with a possible D match to TRBD2 (5 bases). Germline assignment: CDR1 LGHNA and CDR2 YNFKEQ. V was pared by 1 base and J by 4 bases, with 7 bases between. CDR3 length: 13 residues.

This clone has a single count. The genes are TRBV6-5 and TRBJ2-3; D is uncertain. Deletions cut 6 bases from V and 5 bases from J, with 6 bases between. This CDR3 is built from 11 residues. In germline, CDR1 is MNHEY, CDR2 SVGAGI. The CDR3 nucleotides read TGTGCCAGCAGGAAGAGAGATACGCAGTATTTT. Protein product: CASRKRDTQYF.

This clone turned up a few times. The chain combines TRBV5-5 with TRBJ2-7; D is undetermined. The V end was cut by 2 bases, the J end by 3 bases, with 3 bases between. This CDR3 spans 11 amino acids. Per the germline V gene, CDR1 is SGHKS and CDR2 is YYEKEE (reference sequence). The chain's CDR3 is CASSFLYEQYF. The CDR3 region has the DNA TGTGCCAGCAGCTTTCTCTACGAGCAGTACTTC.

This chain uses TRBV19 with TRBJ1-5, with 7 nucleotides matching TRBD1. The CDR3 has 19 amino acids. Germline CDR1 LNHDA, CDR2 SQIVND (reference sequence). V shed 2 bases and J 0 bases; nucleotides not matched to a gene: 13. The DNA of the CDR3 is TGTGCCAGTAGTATATTAGGGGGCAGCTCAGAGGGTAGCAATCAGCCCCAGCATTTT. This codes for CASSILGGSSEGSNQPQHF.

The chain links TRBV6-4 to TRBJ2-7; TRBD2 matches 10 bases. Germline V CDR1 and CDR2: MRHNA, SNTAGT. V dropped 6 bases and J dropped 1; count of bases not matched to a gene: 6. The CDR3 runs to 15 residues. The CDR3: CASRWPSGRSYEQYF. Here the CDR3 DNA reads TGTGCCAGCAGGTGGCCTAGCGGGAGATCCTACGAGCAGTACTTC.

The chain is built from TRBV15 and TRBJ1-2; D perhaps matches TRBD1 (5 bases). The CDR3 covers 13 residues. Germline CDR1 and CDR2: LNHNV and YYDKDF (reference sequence). Trimming removed 0 bases from V and 3 bases from J, with 5 bases in between. The CDR3 loop is CATSREGDYGYTF. CDR3 in DNA: TGTGCCACCAGCAGAGAAGGGGACTATGGCTACACCTTC.

The V call is TRBV19, the J call TRBJ2-1, with TRBD2 matching 11 bases. V was clipped by 5 bases and J by 8 bases; unmatched bases: 8. This CDR3 is built from 15 residues. Germline values: CDR1 LNHDA, CDR2 SQIVND (reference sequence). CDR3 in amino acids: CASSDLAGGEDEQFF. The CDR3 DNA reads as TGTGCCAGTAGTGACCTAGCGGGAGGTGAGGATGAGCAGTTCTTC.

Only a few counts were recorded for this clone. DNA of the CDR3: TGTGCCAGCACCCAACTAGCGGGAGGGCTGGAGACCCAGTACTTC. It specifies CASTQLAGGLETQYF. The rearrangement uses TRBV6-5 and TRBJ2-5; 13 positions match TRBD2. This CDR3 has 15 amino acids. CDR1 and CDR2 (germline): MNHEY, SVGAGI. The trim removed 7 bases at V and 5 bases at J, leaving 7 bases unmatched.

This clone was counted only a few times. Within the sample, other DNA sequences also encode this same CDR3. V and J are TRBV7-3 and TRBJ2-1, with TRBD2 identical over 11 bases. Germline-derived CDR1 and CDR2 are SGHTA and FQGTGA. The CDR3 extends over 15 amino acids. J gave up 5 bases and V 5 bases, and 5 bases lay outside the gene matches. CDR3 protein: CASSRIAGGNNEQFF. The CDR3 DNA reads TGTGCCAGCAGCCGGATAGCGGGAGGGAACAATGAGCAGTTCTTC.

The rearrangement uses TRBV6-5 and TRBJ1-1; TRBD1 is a possible D gene (6 bases). Germline V gene lookup returns CDR1 MNHEY and CDR2 SVGAGI. This CDR3 is 15 amino acids long. The V end was cut by 7 bases, the J end by 4 bases, with 19 bases between. The CDR3 region is CASIRDIPALTEAFF. CDR3 nucleotides: TGTGCCAGCATCCGGGACATCCCAGCTCTCACTGAAGCTTTCTTT.

The chain uses TRBV5-1 and TRBJ2-6, with 12 bases matching TRBD1. This CDR3 is 19 amino acids long. J gave up 3 bases and V 1 base, and 8 bases lay outside the gene matches. Per the germline V gene, CDR1 is SGHRS and CDR2 is YFSETQ. CDR3 in amino acids: CASSLTLGQGAGGANVLTF. CDR3 nucleotides: TGCGCCAGCAGCTTGACGTTGGGACAGGGGGCTGGTGGGGCCAACGTCCTGACTTTC.

This sequence joins TRBV29-1 and TRBJ2-7; D unclear. The germline CDR1 and CDR2 sequences are SQVTM and ANQGSEA. The germline V and J ends were trimmed by 7 bases and 4 bases, with 14 bases remaining between them. The CDR3 runs to 12 residues. CDR3 sequence reads: CSAGNIGYEQYF. As DNA, the CDR3 is TGCAGCGCCGGAAATATCGGGTACGAGCAGTACTTC.

As concerns this clone: Within the sample, other DNA sequences also encode this same CDR3. V and J are TRBV18 and TRBJ1-6; TRBD1 is a possible D gene (5 bases). Germline V gene lookup returns CDR1 KGHSH and CDR2 LQKENI. V lost 2 bases, J lost 6 bases, and 8 bases lay in between. This CDR3 contains 14 residues. In DNA, the CDR3 is TGTGCCAGCTCACCATTGGGGGGTAATTCACCCCTCCACTTT. As protein: CASSPLGGNSPLHF.

This clone was detected once. This chain links TRBV13 with TRBJ2-5; 10 nucleotides match TRBD2. Germline V gene lookup returns CDR1 PRHDT and CDR2 FYEKMQ (reference sequence). The CDR3 covers 15 residues. V trimming: 2 bases; J trimming: 5 bases; junction bases outside the gene matches: 5. The chain's CDR3 is CASSLTGLAKETQYF. The CDR3 DNA sequence: TGTGCCAGCAGCTTAACGGGACTAGCGAAGGAGACCCAGTACTTC. Combining the CDR3 with reference TRBV13 and TRBJ2-5 gives the whole variable domain AAGVIQSPRHLIKEKRETATLKCYPIPRHDTVYWYQQGPGQDPQFLISFYEKMQSDKGSIPDRFSAQQFSDYHSELNMSSLELGDSALYFCASSLTGLAKETQYFGPGTRLLVL.

The J gene is TRBJ1-2, the V gene TRBV19, with 7 nucleotides matching TRBD1. V was pared by 4 bases and J by 10 bases, with 12 bases of the junction left unmatched. This CDR3 contains 14 residues. Germline CDR1 is LNHDA and CDR2 is SQIVND (reference sequence). CDR3 residues: CASSTIKPGGDYTF. DNA of the CDR3: TGTGCCAGTAGTACGATCAAACCAGGGGGTGACTACACCTTC.

The V gene is TRBV5-6, the J gene TRBJ1-5, with D possibly being TRBD1 (5 bases). The CDR3 extends over 16 amino acids. V was cut by 3 bases and J by 6 bases, with 19 bases left in between. CDR1 is SGHDT, CDR2 YYEEEE, per germline. The CDR3 loop reads CASSSSGGGFSQPQHF. The CDR3 DNA sequence: TGTGCCAGCAGCTCCTCTGGGGGGGGGTTTAGTCAGCCCCAGCATTTT.